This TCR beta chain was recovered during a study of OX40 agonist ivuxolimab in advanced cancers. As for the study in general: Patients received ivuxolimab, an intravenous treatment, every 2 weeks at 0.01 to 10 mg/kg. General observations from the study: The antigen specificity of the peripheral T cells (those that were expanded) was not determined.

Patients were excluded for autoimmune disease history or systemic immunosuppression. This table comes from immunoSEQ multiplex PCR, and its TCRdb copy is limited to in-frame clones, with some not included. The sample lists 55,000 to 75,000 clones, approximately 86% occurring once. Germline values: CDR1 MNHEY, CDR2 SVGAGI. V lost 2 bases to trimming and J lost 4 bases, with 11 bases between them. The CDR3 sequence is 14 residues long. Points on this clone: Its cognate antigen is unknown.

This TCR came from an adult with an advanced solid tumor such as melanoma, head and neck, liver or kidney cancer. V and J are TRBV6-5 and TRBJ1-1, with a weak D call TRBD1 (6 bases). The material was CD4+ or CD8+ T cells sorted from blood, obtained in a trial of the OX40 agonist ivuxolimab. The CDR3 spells CASSYRIQGTEAFF. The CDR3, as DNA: TGTGCCAGCAGTTACCGCATACAGGGCACTGAAGCTTTCTTT.